This entry is about one T cell receptor beta chain. This sample stems from a study of shared clonotypes between healthy human individuals. A split of CD4+ cells into CD45RA+ naive and CD45RA-negative memory subsets was performed. The data were produced by immunoSEQ multiplex PCR, yet TCRdb's version contains in-frame clones alone and is incomplete. This sample has 950,000 to 1,100,000 clones, with around 74% found just once. The specimen sequenced was memory CD4+ T cells sorted from blood. As to subset: CD45RA-negative fraction. This TCR was recovered from a man between 18 and 35 years old in good health.

The CDR3 is CASPTRETGELFF. In DNA form, the CDR3 reads TGTGCCAGTCCAACGAGGGAGACCGGGGAGCTGTTTTTT. The rearrangement links TRBV5-3 to TRBJ2-2; D may be TRBD2 (5 bases). TRBV5-3 is identified as an open reading frame with a role that is uncertain. This CDR3 comprises 13 residues. V shed 8 bases and J shed 5 bases, with 13 bases lying between them.